This TCR beta chain was documented in a study of T cells after yellow fever vaccination. This clonotype was counted between two and nine times. Its antigen remains unknown. A process of 5'RACE template switching, which added a universal primer site and UMIs, was used to make TCR cDNA. TCRdb passed the 5' RACE reads through MiXCR, listing each CDR3 protein once. This table has about 370,000 distinct CDR3 sequences, approximately 10% appearing once. General study findings and limits: FACS-sorted repertoires could harbor abundant contaminating bulk-population clonotypes. A limited proportion of clonotypes was detected within both the CD4 and CD8 compartments. The booster response re-showed most primary clones: about 96% CD4, about 89% CD8.

This sequence originates from a man aged 18 to 29 who received the YFV17D yellow fever vaccine. This material consisted of PBMCs, taken on the day of the first yellow fever vaccination.

The DNA of the CDR3 is TGCGCCAGCCGGGGGCTAGCGGGCAATGAGCAGTTCTTC. It is translated as CASRGLAGNEQFF. The chain uses TRBV10-2 and TRBJ2-1, with 8 positions matching TRBD2. From germline, CDR1 is WSHSY and CDR2 SAAADI. V was pared by 8 bases and J by 6 bases, with 6 bases of the junction left unmatched. This CDR3 region has 13 residues.